This TCR beta chain appears in the sequencing data of a study of blood T cell repertoires in COVID-19 (dated by TCRdb to between 2020 and 2021). Study-level background: Samples from collaborators originated in the United States, Italy and Spain and spanned both the acute and convalescent phases of COVID-19. The material from the prospective study consisted of cDNA or gDNA derived from T cells, B-cell-depleted T cells, or PBMCs. Deeply sampled blood TCRbeta repertoires from subjects exposed to, actively infected with, or recovered from COVID-19 were included in the dataset. The repertoires were made available in a free public database intended to serve as a resource for research on the immune response to SARS-CoV-2. The samples were drawn from two sources: the first 160 participants of the ongoing ImmuneRACE study, and over 1,000 subjects contributed by 6 global collaborators. Nearly every sample came with metadata listing a de-identified subject ID, COVID-19 status, age in years and sex. Where HLA class I and class II types were available, the types were taken from metadata supplied by the sample provider, not from assay-based typing. Overall study results and their limits: How much clinical and demographic metadata was included differed by source and by participant, and the metadata was provided uncurated.

CDR3 length: 15 amino acids, cysteine to phenylalanine. The sequence is cut down to CDR3 DNA, 45 bases in frame from base 1. From the germline V gene (reference sequence), CDR1 is LNHNV and CDR2 is YYDKDF. V lost 8 bases and J lost 4 bases, and the count of bases not matched to a germline gene is 12. As for this clone: What this receptor recognizes is not known. No base-level quality is on record; no much larger clone is a single base apart.

TCRbeta CDR3 regions were amplified from genomic DNA using the immunoSEQ Assay, a bias-controlled multiplex PCR. The original pipeline was this. The number of nucleated cells in each sample was estimated from the amplification of reference gene primers within the assay. Sequence reads were collapsed and filtered to measure the absolute abundance of every unique TCRbeta CDR3 rearrangement. For each sample, productive Simpson clonality was calculated as the square root of Simpson's diversity index over productive rearrangements. The table was pulled from immuneACCESS by TCRdb, which kept in-frame rearrangements only. Such tables lose some clones; where checked, under half of the loss comes from unresolved V genes, and the rest has no known cause. That table gives V, J and clone size, and the DNA gave D and trimming. This sample gives some 130,000 clones in total; under 85% of them show up just once. 9.5% to 10% of the sample belongs to the ten largest clones.

Each collaborating institution followed its own protocols to collect whole blood in K2EDTA tubes. For TCRbeta analysis, collaborators shipped samples in one of three forms: frozen whole blood, isolated PBMCs, or DNA extracted from either of those sample types. The clonotype comes from a man in his forties or fifties with active or convalescent COVID-19. Sequencing was performed on peripheral blood. The chain is made from TRBV15 and TRBJ2-5; 8 middle bases align to TRBD1. The CDR3 loop reads CATQGRGQGGETQYF. The sequence in DNA is TGTGCCACCCAAGGCAGGGGGCAAGGAGGAGAGACCCAGTACTTC.